The present entry profiles one TCR beta chain with its context. With 7 bases clipped from V and 6 bases from J, the junction kept 4 bases outside the gene matches. Germline V gene data show CDR1 as MDHEN and CDR2 as SYDVKM. The CDR3 spans 15 residues. Followed longitudinally, the Seattle patients had been enrolled during active infection. This sample is part of a study of blood T cell repertoires in COVID-19. Study context: Material from acute and convalescent COVID-19 was sourced from the United States, Italy and Spain. The analysed material was cDNA or gDNA that came from T cells, B-cell-depleted T cells, or PBMCs.

Authors' processing steps: Amplification of reference gene primers was used by the study to estimate nucleated cell counts. Assay used: immunoSEQ multiplex PCR; TCRdb lists only in-frame clones, some missing. V, J and clone size derive from that table, while D and trimming were established from the DNA sequence. The table includes 140,000 to 150,000 clones, more than 80% detected once. The sequence was collected from a man younger than 30 with COVID-19, enrolled during active disease. The rearrangement uses TRBV28 and TRBJ2-3; the match to TRBD2 covers 16 bases. Material: peripheral blood. CDR3 in DNA: TGTGCCAGCAAGGGACTAGCGGGAGGGCACGATACGCAGTATTTT. Translated, it gives CASKGLAGGHDTQYF.